This T cell receptor beta chain appears in the sequencing data of a study of T-cell memory formation after mild COVID-19 (dated by TCRdb to 2020 to 2022). Regarding the study in general: TCR sequence clusters from the two donors were largely donor specific. In two donors, T-cell clones that expanded and contracted after mild COVID-19 were tracked by sequencing TCRalpha and TCRbeta repertoires over time. The cohort comprised two young, previously healthy adult volunteers, one female and one male.

Including cysteine and phenylalanine, the CDR3 has 14 amino acids. The read is trimmed to its CDR3 DNA, 42 bases read in frame from base 1. V lost 4 bases and J lost 6 bases, and the count of bases not matched to a germline gene is 5. The germline V gene sets CDR1 to ENHRY and CDR2 to SYGVKD. Sequencing instrument: Illumina NovaSeq 6000. TCRalpha and TCRbeta cDNA libraries were built by 5'RACE with constant-segment primers, adding sample barcodes and unique molecular identifiers. RNA was extracted from every sample with Trizol reagent. The libraries were amplified in two PCR steps, and the second step added a second sample barcode and Illumina TruSeq adapters. Sequencing of libraries was performed on an Illumina NovaSeq with 2 x 150 bp paired-end reads. As for the authors' bioinformatics: Reads were demultiplexed and collapsed into UMI-guided consensus sequences with migec v1.2.7. Using mixcr v2.1.11, UMI consensuses were aligned to TRA and TRB V and J templates and then assembled into clonotypes. Clonotypes were classified as expanded or contracted when called significant by both edgeR and NoisET, with noise models trained on biological replicates. For edgeR calls, the cutoffs were a false discovery rate-adjusted p below 0.01 and a log2 fold-change threshold of 1. PCA with hierarchical clustering of max-normalized trajectories of the 1000 most abundant clonotypes was used as exploratory dynamics analysis. Separately sequenced CD4+ and CD8+ repertoires were used to assign the CD4 or CD8 phenotype of responding clones. TCRdb itself trimmed the public reads at Q25 with fastp, ran MiXCR and retained productive beta chains. Under each unique CDR3 protein, matching rows form one entry showing the most common genes and DNA. The V and J calls reflect TCRdb's pipeline rather than the authors' work. Counted in this sample were roughly 340,000 distinct CDR3 sequences; about 20% of them appeared once. The ten most abundant clones make up 21% of the sample.

This clonotype was counted a few times. Its recognized antigen is unknown. It has no much larger one-base neighbor in the sample; base qualities were not kept. Ficoll-Paque density gradient centrifugation was used to isolate PBMCs. Overall study results and their limits: Contracting CD4+ clones were found mainly in CM and EM memory subsets, while CD8+ clones were enriched in EMRA. Only two mild cases were covered in the study, and larger cohorts including severe cases with pre-infection samples were considered necessary. Whether the second-wave clones peaking on day 37 were SARS-CoV-2 specific was not confirmed. From day 15 to 85, contracting clones showed balanced CD4/CD8 phenotypes, whereas a second wave of clones that expanded from day 15 to 37 leaned towards CD4+. Some responding clones were found in pre-infection memory, which suggests that pre-existing cross-reactive memory T cells took part in the SARS-CoV-2 response.

The clonotype was recovered from a young man who had mild COVID-19 (a few samples of this study predate the infection). The sample titles of this study are shuffled in the database, so cell type and time point are left out; the donor was told from shared clones. The chain joins TRBV10-3 to TRBJ2-3; 9 central bases correspond to TRBD1. Specimen: PBMCs or a T cell subset sorted from them (not recorded which). The nucleotide sequence is TGTGCCATCAGTGGGACAGGGGCGGAGGATACGCAGTATTTT. This yields the protein CAISGTGAEDTQYF.